Shown below are 20 T cell receptor beta chains from a single sample sequenced in a study of T cell responses to AZD1222 COVID-19 vaccine. Libraries were prepared by immunoSEQ multiplex PCR; TCRdb keeps only in-frame clonotypes and omits some of them. The data contain about 150,000 clones, roughly 91% of them seen just once; the ten biggest clones take up over 1.1%. The sample in question was peripheral blood, obtained on day 0 of AZD1222 vaccination. Receptor source: an adult in good health.

This sequence joins TRBV10-1 and TRBJ2-5; maybe TRBD2 (6 bases). Germline CDR1 reads WNHNN; CDR2 reads SYGVQD (reference sequence). Trimming removed 7 bases from V and 4 bases from J, with 25 bases in between. The length of the CDR3 is 17 residues. CDR3 protein: CASNFRCSGYGVETQYF. The CDR3 DNA is TGCGCCAGCAACTTCAGGTGCAGCGGGTATGGTGTAGAGACCCAGTACTTC.

The chain couples TRBV19 to TRBJ1-1; D not resolved. Germline V CDR1 and CDR2: LNHDA, SQIVND (reference sequence). CDR3 size: 15 residues. Trimming cost V 5 bases and J 1 base, with 14 bases left between them. The chain's CDR3 is CASSVRVIGNTEAFF. DNA of the CDR3: TGTGCCAGTAGTGTCCGGGTAATCGGGAACACTGAAGCTTTCTTT.

V gene TRBV9 combines with J gene TRBJ2-7; D unclear. V was shortened by 0 bases and J by 5 bases, with 12 bases between the two germline ends. The length of the CDR3 is 14 residues. Germline-derived CDR1 and CDR2 are SGDLS and YYNGEE. CDR3 nucleotide sequence: TGTGCCAGCAGCGTAGCGAGCGCCTGGGACGAGCAGTACTTC. Amino acid sequence: CASSVASAWDEQYF.

The chain has TRBV16 and TRBJ1-2, with 7 bases lining up with TRBD1. CDR1 and CDR2 from the germline V gene are KGHSY and FQNENV. With 4 bases clipped from V and 4 bases from J, the junction kept 6 bases outside the gene matches. CDR3 length equals 14 residues. CDR3 loop: CASSPRQGSYGYTF. The CDR3 DNA sequence: TGTGCCAGCAGCCCCCGACAGGGCAGCTATGGCTACACCTTC.

The chain couples TRBV25-1 to TRBJ1-6; no definite D call. Germline V gene data show CDR1 as MGHDK and CDR2 as SYGVNS. Between the trimmed V and J ends, which lost 2 bases and 0 bases, there was a span of 5 bases. The CDR3 totals 15 residues. The chain's CDR3 is CASSEQSSYNSPLHF. For the CDR3, the DNA is TGTGCCAGCAGTGAACAGAGCTCCTATAATTCACCCCTCCACTTT.

This chain links TRBV9 with TRBJ2-3; D may be TRBD1 or TRBD2 (5 bases each). CDR3 length: 15 residues. Trimming pared 4 bases from V and 1 base from J, leaving 13 bases between. Germline loops: CDR1 SGDLS, CDR2 YYNGEE. CDR3 loop: CASSPEGRGTDTQYF. CDR3 nucleotide sequence: TGTGCCAGCAGCCCCGAGGGACGGGGCACAGATACGCAGTATTTT.

This chain joins TRBV28 and TRBJ1-5; a possible D gene is TRBD1 (5 bases). CDR1 is MDHEN, CDR2 SYDVKM, per germline. Trimming pared 7 bases from V and 7 bases from J, leaving 17 bases between. The CDR3 is made up of 14 amino acids. CDR3 sequence: CASTLSREGQPQHF. CDR3 in DNA: TGTGCCAGCACTCTAAGCAGGGAAGGACAGCCCCAGCATTTT.

The chain carries TRBV7-3 and TRBJ2-1; 11 bases map to TRBD2. The CDR3 is made up of 16 amino acids. CDR1 SGHTA and CDR2 FQGTGA come from the germline V gene. J lost 3 bases, V lost 4 bases, and 5 bases had no gene match. The chain's CDR3 is CASSSIAGGGYNEQFF. For the CDR3, the DNA is TGTGCCAGCAGCTCAATAGCGGGAGGGGGCTACAATGAGCAGTTCTTC.

The chain carries TRBV7-2 and TRBJ1-2; no reliable D call. Germline assignment: CDR1 SGHTA and CDR2 FQGNSA. The CDR3 runs 17 residues. The V and J ends lost 1 base and 1 base respectively, with 16 bases between them. This chain's CDR3 is CASSLGRRSNYNYGYTF. The CDR3 DNA sequence: TGTGCCAGCAGCTTAGGAAGGAGGAGCAACTATAACTATGGCTACACCTTC.

The rearrangement joins TRBV24-1 to TRBJ1-5; TRBD1 agrees at 9 bases. The CDR3 extends over 20 amino acids. V lost 0 bases and J lost 0; bases outside the gene matches: 11. Per the germline V gene, CDR1 is KGHDR and CDR2 is SFDVKD. The chain's CDR3 is CATSDLLPPDRGDSNQPQHF. For the CDR3, the DNA is TGTGCCACCAGTGATTTGCTACCTCCTGACAGGGGGGATAGCAATCAGCCCCAGCATTTT.

The gene calls are TRBV10-3 and TRBJ1-6; TRBD1 matches at 9 bases. CDR3 length: 17 amino acids. With V trimmed by 2 bases and J by 10 bases, 12 bases remained unmatched. Germline V gene sequence: CDR1 ENHRY, CDR2 SYGVKD. Here the CDR3 reads CAISEPLTGTGYSPLHF. The CDR3 bases are TGTGCCATCAGTGAGCCTCTAACCGGGACAGGGTACTCACCCCTCCACTTT.

The J gene is TRBJ2-2, the V gene TRBV6-5, with 7 bases identical to TRBD2. The CDR3 consists of 14 residues. Trimming took 11 bases from V and 1 from J; bases not matched to a gene: 7. Germline V gene sequence: CDR1 MNHEY, CDR2 SVGAGI. CDR3 DNA sequence: TGTGCCCACGCGGGAGCGTTGAACACCGGGGAGCTGTTTTTT. Residues: CAHAGALNTGELFF.

This rearrangement joins TRBV28 to TRBJ1-5, with a weak D call TRBD1 (6 bases). This CDR3 contains 14 residues. Trimming removed 6 bases at V and 6 bases at J, with 15 bases between. Germline V CDR1 and CDR2: MDHEN, SYDVKM. The CDR3 DNA follows: TGTGCCAGCAGCGCTGCAGGGGAGGGTCAGCCCCAGCATTTT. Amino acid sequence: CASSAAGEGQPQHF.

This chain uses TRBV3-1 (or the pseudogene TRBV3-2) with TRBJ1-2; unclear D gene. V dropped 2 bases and J dropped 8 bases, with 18 bases sitting between them. The CDR3 covers 15 residues. CDR1 and CDR2 from the germline V gene are LGHDT and YNNKEL (reference sequence). The CDR3: CASSQISVLHVGYTF. The CDR3, as DNA: TGTGCCAGCAGCCAAATATCCGTTTTACACGTCGGCTACACCTTC.

The rearrangement uses TRBV5-6 and TRBJ2-7; unclear D gene. Germline V gene data show CDR1 as SGHDT and CDR2 as YYEEEE. Trimming cost V 2 bases and J 3 bases, with 6 bases left between them. This CDR3 has 12 residues. In DNA, the CDR3 is TGTGCCAGCAGCTTAAACGGCTACGAGCAGTACTTC. Protein: CASSLNGYEQYF.

The chain links TRBV5-1 to TRBJ2-5, with 10 bases that match TRBD2. The CDR3 sequence is 17 residues long. Germline CDR1 is SGHRS and CDR2 is YFSETQ. J lost 1 base, V lost 0 bases, and 6 bases had no gene match. The CDR3 coding sequence is TGCGCCAGCAGCTTGGGATCCCTAGCGGGAGCCCAAGAGACCCAGTACTTC. It specifies CASSLGSLAGAQETQYF.

This rearrangement joins TRBV11-2 to TRBJ2-2; TRBD1 might be the D (6 bases). The CDR3 runs to 17 residues. Germline values: CDR1 SGHAT, CDR2 FQNNGV. V shed 2 bases and J shed 0 bases, with 13 bases lying between them. As DNA, the CDR3 is TGTGCCAGCAGCTTACTTTCCGGGACACCGAACACCGGGGAGCTGTTTTTT. Translation: CASSLLSGTPNTGELFF.

The rearrangement joins TRBV7-9 to TRBJ1-2; D uncertain. Germline assignment: CDR1 SEHNR and CDR2 FQNEAQ (reference sequence). The V gene lost 0 bases and the J gene lost 7 bases, with 15 bases spanning the gap. The CDR3 consists of 15 residues. The CDR3 spells CASSLAGSEPFGYTF. In DNA form, the CDR3 reads TGTGCCAGCAGCTTAGCGGGGTCTGAGCCTTTTGGCTACACCTTC. The full variable domain, in which reference TRBV7-9 and TRBJ1-2 provide the parts outside the CDR3, is DTGVSQNPRHKITKRGQNVTFRCDPISEHNRLYWYRQTLGQGPEFLTYFQNEAQLEKSRLLSDRFSAERPKGSFSTLEIQRTEQGDSAMYLCASSLAGSEPFGYTFGSGTRLTVV.

In its sample, this clone was seen a few times. CDR3 sequence (DNA): TGTGCCAGCAGCTTGGGGGTTGGTCTCGCCGGTTTGTACAATGAGCAGTTCTTC. It encodes CASSLGVGLAGLYNEQFF. The chain has TRBV7-9 and TRBJ2-1; D possibly matches TRBD1 or TRBD2 (5 bases each). Trimming removed 3 bases at V and 4 bases at J, with 22 bases between. The CDR3 totals 18 residues. Germline assignment: CDR1 SEHNR and CDR2 FQNEAQ (reference sequence).

The V gene is TRBV6-2 or TRBV6-3, the J gene TRBJ2-2; possible D gene TRBD2, 6 bases. The CDR3 has 20 amino acids. Germline V CDR1 and CDR2: MNHEY, SVGEGT. Trimming removed 2 bases from V and 1 base from J, with 23 bases in between. Here the CDR3 DNA reads TGTGCCAGCAGTTACGAGGAGGGAATTGGGACGGAGCTGAACACCGGGGAGCTGTTTTTT. Residues: CASSYEEGIGTELNTGELFF.